The rows below give T cell receptor beta chains drawn from one sample of a study of neurological immune-mediated disorders. Each CDR3 protein gets one entry after TCRdb re-called the 5' RACE reads with MiXCR. The top ten clones hold around 9% of a sample with fewer than 55,000 distinct CDR3 sequences, roughly 13% of them seen once. Sequenced sample: PBMCs. These receptors were collected from a male donor with HTLV-1-associated myelopathy (HAM/TSP). CDR3s include the opening cysteine and the closing phenylalanine or tryptophan. A D gene is named only where the DNA matches it firmly. Where a row states a size, it is once, few, many or the class of an expanded clone; other rows omit it.

clone size	D gene	J gene	V gene	CDR3 DNA	CDR3 protein
medium-sized	TRBD1	TRBJ1-2	TRBV27	TGTGCCAGCAGTCAAGACAGGGTTGGCTACACCTTC	CASSQDRVGYTF
many	NA	TRBJ1-5	TRBV7-6	TGTGCCAGCAGCCGCGGGGGTTTTAATCAGCCCCAGCATTTT	CASSRGGFNQPQHF
many	TRBD1	TRBJ2-7	TRBV5-1	TGCGCCAGCAGCTTGGAACAGGGGGATAATCCCTACGAGCAGTACTTC	CASSLEQGDNPYEQYF
many	TRBD2	TRBJ2-1	TRBV6-5	TGTGCCAGTTTGTCTTCCCGAGCGGGGGGGTGGTCCTACAATGAGCAGTTCTTC	CASLSSRAGGWSYNEQFF
NA	TRBD2	TRBJ2-1	TRBV29-1	TGCAGCTGTCCGGGACTAGCGGGGGGGTGGGATGAGCAGTTCTTC	CSCPGLAGGWDEQFF
many	NA	TRBJ1-4	TRBV6-6	TGTGCCAGCAGAAGGAGACAGGAAGGAAGGGAAAAACTGTTTTTT	CASRRRQEGREKLFF
many	TRBD1	TRBJ1-6	TRBV20-1	TGCAGTGCTAGGACAGGGTTGGGTTCACCCCTCCACTTT	CSARTGLGSPLHF
many	TRBD1	TRBJ2-5	TRBV3-1	TGTGCCAGCAGCCCCCCCTTGGGGACAGGGCCCAAAGAGACCCAGTACTTC	CASSPPLGTGPKETQYF
NA	NA	TRBJ1-1	TRBV20-1	TGCAGTGCTAGAGTTCAAAATGAAGCTTTCTTT	CSARVQNEAFF
many	NA	TRBJ1-4	TRBV27	TGTGCCAGCAGTTCCGTTTCCCTGGGGGAAAAACTGTTTTTT	CASSSVSLGEKLFF
many	NA	TRBJ1-6	TRBV12-3/TRBV12-4	TGTGCCAGCAGTGGGTCCGACTGGGGTTCACCCCTCCACTTT	CASSGSDWGSPLHF
many	NA	TRBJ1-3	TRBV7-2	TGTGCCAGCAGCTTTTCCCAAGCGCCGGGCTTTGGAAACACCATATATTTT	CASSFSQAPGFGNTIYF
NA	TRBD2	TRBJ2-5	TRBV11-3	TGTGCCAGCAGCTTATCGTGGGGGGGCCAAGAGACCCAGTACTTC	CASSLSWGGQETQYF
many	NA	TRBJ2-3	TRBV27	TGTGCCAGCAGTCTCCGACTAACCACAGATACGCAGTATTTT	CASSLRLTTDTQYF
many	NA	TRBJ1-3	TRBV29-1	TGCAGCGTGGCTCGGCGGGCGAGCGACACCATATATTTT	CSVARRASDTIYF
many	TRBD1	TRBJ2-5	TRBV15	TGTGCCACCAGCAGAGGCTACAGGGGGCTGGAGACCCAGTACTTC	CATSRGYRGLETQYF
many	NA	TRBJ2-1	TRBV12-3/TRBV12-4	TGTGCCAGCAGCGATCTAACAGGGTTAGGGGAGCAGTTCTTC	CASSDLTGLGEQFF
many	TRBD2	TRBJ2-3	TRBV7-8	TGTGCCAGCAGCCCGAGGGCGGGGGGATTCACAGATACGCAGTATTTT	CASSPRAGGFTDTQYF
many	NA	TRBJ1-1	TRBV29-1	TGCAGCGTTGATAGGGTCACTGAAGCTTTCTTT	CSVDRVTEAFF
many	NA	TRBJ2-3	TRBV7-8	TGTGCCAGCAGCTGGGACTCAGGCACAGATACGCAGTATTTT	CASSWDSGTDTQYF
many	TRBD1	TRBJ2-3	TRBV20-1	TGCAGTGCTACGCCCGTGGGCAGGGGGCGAAGTGCAGATACGCAGTATTTT	CSATPVGRGRSADTQYF
many	TRBD2	TRBJ2-7	TRBV5-1	TGCGCCAGCAGATCCGGGACTAGCGGGCCCACCCCCCACGAGCAGTACTTC	CASRSGTSGPTPHEQYF
many	NA	TRBJ2-3	TRBV7-9	TGTGCCAGCAGCCTTACCGGGTCGACAGATACGCAGTATTTT	CASSLTGSTDTQYF
many	TRBD1	TRBJ1-1	TRBV5-1	TGCGCCAGCAAGGGGCTACAGGGGATTAGCACTGAAGCTTTCTTT	CASKGLQGISTEAFF
few	TRBD1	TRBJ2-3	TRBV6-6	TGTGCCAGCAGTTGGCTCCGGGACAGGGGGGGGGATACGCAGTATTTT	CASSWLRDRGGDTQYF
many	NA	TRBJ2-7	TRBV20-1	TGCAGTGCTAGAGATACCTCCTACGAGCAGTACTTC	CSARDTSYEQYF
many	TRBD1	TRBJ2-7	TRBV28	TGTGCCAGCAGAATGCGGACAGGTAGCCTCCACGAGCAGTACTTC	CASRMRTGSLHEQYF
many	NA	TRBJ1-1	TRBV11-2	TGTGCCAGCAGCTTAGGGGGGGGCGGGTCGAACACTGAAGCTTTCTTT	CASSLGGGGSNTEAFF
many	NA	TRBJ2-5	TRBV7-2	TGTGCCAGCAGCTCCAGGGGTCCAGAGACCCAGTACTTC	CASSSRGPETQYF
many	NA	TRBJ1-2	TRBV5-1	TGCGCCAGCAGCTCCCGGGGGGGAGACTATGGCTACACCTTC	CASSSRGGDYGYTF
many	TRBD1	TRBJ2-3	TRBV2	TGTGCCAGCCTCAGGACAGGGGCAAACACAGATACGCAGTATTTT	CASLRTGANTDTQYF
many	TRBD2	TRBJ2-1	TRBV11-1	TGTGCCAGCAGCTGGGGACTAGCGGTTAGCTCCTACAATGAGCAGTTCTTC	CASSWGLAVSSYNEQFF
many	TRBD1	TRBJ2-1	TRBV2	TGTGCCAGCAGGGCGATCAGGGGGTACAATGAGCAGTTCTTC	CASRAIRGYNEQFF
few	TRBD1	TRBJ1-1	TRBV20-1	TGCAGTGCTAGAGATCCTCGCAGGGGGGATGAAGCTTTCTTT	CSARDPRRGDEAFF
few	TRBD1	TRBJ1-2	TRBV5-1	TGCGCCAGCAGCGGGACAGGGAACCTCGGTTATGGCTACACCTTC	CASSGTGNLGYGYTF
many	NA	TRBJ2-2	TRBV5-1	TGCGCCAGCAGCTTGGCCGCGGCAGTCGCGAACACCGGGGAGCTGTTTTTT	CASSLAAAVANTGELFF
many	NA	TRBJ2-2	TRBV5-1	TGCGCCAGCAGCTTGGCGATTTCGAACACCGGGGAGCTGTTTTTT	CASSLAISNTGELFF
many	NA	TRBJ1-6	TRBV20-1	TGCAGTGCAGGACCGGGCGACCCTGCGAATTCACCCCTCCACTTT	CSAGPGDPANSPLHF
many	TRBD1	TRBJ2-1	TRBV27	TGTGCCAGCATTAATACCGGGACAGGGATATACAATGAGCAGTTCTTC	CASINTGTGIYNEQFF
many	NA	TRBJ1-1	TRBV29-1	TGCAGCGCCTGGGGGGGGCACAACACTGAAGCTTTCTTT	CSAWGGHNTEAFF
many	TRBD2	TRBJ2-1	TRBV18	TGTGCCAGCTCACCGCTAGCGGGGGGTTACAATGAGCAGTTCTTC	CASSPLAGGYNEQFF
many	NA	TRBJ2-4	TRBV12-3/TRBV12-4	TGTGCCAGCACGGGGTTGAGCAAAAACATTCAGTACTTC	CASTGLSKNIQYF
many	TRBD1	TRBJ1-5	TRBV28	TGTGCCAGCAGGGCGGCCGGGACAGGGACATATCAGCCCCAGCATTTT	CASRAAGTGTYQPQHF
many	NA	TRBJ1-5	TRBV20-1	TGCAGTGCTAGAGATCGTGTGGGGCGCCAGCCCCAGCATTTT	CSARDRVGRQPQHF
NA	TRBD2	TRBJ2-1	TRBV7-2	TGTGCCAGCAAAAGGAGCGGGGTGAACAATGAGCAGTTCTTC	CASKRSGVNNEQFF
many	NA	TRBJ1-5	TRBV20-1	TGCAGTGCTAGAGATAGTTCGGCACTAAATCAGCCCCAGCATTTT	CSARDSSALNQPQHF
many	TRBD2	TRBJ2-5	TRBV2	TGTGCCAGCGGAACTAGCGGGGGGGCTACAGAGACCCAGTACTTC	CASGTSGGATETQYF
many	NA	TRBJ1-2	TRBV6-5	TGTGCCAGCAGCTCCCCTCCCAGCCTCCATGGCTACACCTTC	CASSSPPSLHGYTF
many	NA	TRBJ1-1	TRBV3-1	TGTGCCAGCAGCCAAATGACTGCTCGAGCCACTGAAGCTTTCTTT	CASSQMTARATEAFF
few	TRBD1	TRBJ1-6	TRBV7-2	TGTGCCAGCAGCTATGGGACAGGCAATTCACCCCTCCACTTT	CASSYGTGNSPLHF
many	NA	TRBJ2-4	TRBV5-1	TGCGCCAGCAGCTTGGGAAGCAACAGGCTGTTGGACATTCAGTACTTC	CASSLGSNRLLDIQYF
many	NA	TRBJ2-5	TRBV29-1	TGCAGCGAACTGGACGGAATCCAAGAGACCCAGTACTTC	CSELDGIQETQYF
many	NA	TRBJ2-7	TRBV5-1	TGCGCCAGCAGCTTGGTTATAACCAGGGGCTCCAACGAGCAGTACTTC	CASSLVITRGSNEQYF
few	TRBD1	TRBJ2-4	TRBV5-6	TGTGCCAGCAGCGAGGCGACAGGGTTGACCAAAAACATTCAGTACTTC	CASSEATGLTKNIQYF
NA	TRBD2	TRBJ2-1	TRBV5-6	TGTGCCAGCAGCCATAAACCCGGGACTAGCGGGGGCGCGAGCTCCTACAATGAGCAGTTCTTC	CASSHKPGTSGGASSYNEQFF
NA	NA	TRBJ2-3	TRBV19	TGTGCCAATAGTCCGGACACCGACACAGATACGCAGTATTTT	CANSPDTDTDTQYF
many	NA	TRBJ2-5	TRBV7-9	TGTGCCAGCAGCTCCTGGCTAGAGGGGGGAGAGACCCAGTACTTC	CASSSWLEGGETQYF
many	TRBD1	TRBJ2-7	TRBV5-1	TGCGCCAGCAGCTCGGACAGGGAGAGGTACGAGCAGTACTTC	CASSSDRERYEQYF
many	TRBD2	TRBJ2-7	TRBV5-1	TGCGCCAGCAGCCCCACGGGACTAGCGGGGGGGGACTACTACGAGCAGTACTTC	CASSPTGLAGGDYYEQYF